This TCR beta chain was profiled in a study of graft-versus-host responses after intestinal transplantation. The CDR3 length is 14 residues. The V gene lost 4 bases and the J gene lost 5 bases, with 15 bases spanning the gap. CDR1 SGHKS and CDR2 YYEKEE come from the germline V gene (reference sequence). Sequencing used immunoSEQ multiplex PCR; TCRdb keeps in-frame clones, though not all of them. The sample records more than 85,000 clones, 82% being singletons. Worth noting for this clone: Its matching antigen is unknown.

The J gene is TRBJ2-5, the V gene TRBV5-5, with D hard to call. This specimen was unstimulated CD4+ T cells sorted from spleen or lymph node cells, taken before intestinal transplant. The TCR was taken from a human donor who received an intestinal transplant. The CDR3 DNA sequence: TGTGCCAGCAGCCTGGGATCGGGTCGGGAGACCCAGTACTTC. It encodes CASSLGSGRETQYF.